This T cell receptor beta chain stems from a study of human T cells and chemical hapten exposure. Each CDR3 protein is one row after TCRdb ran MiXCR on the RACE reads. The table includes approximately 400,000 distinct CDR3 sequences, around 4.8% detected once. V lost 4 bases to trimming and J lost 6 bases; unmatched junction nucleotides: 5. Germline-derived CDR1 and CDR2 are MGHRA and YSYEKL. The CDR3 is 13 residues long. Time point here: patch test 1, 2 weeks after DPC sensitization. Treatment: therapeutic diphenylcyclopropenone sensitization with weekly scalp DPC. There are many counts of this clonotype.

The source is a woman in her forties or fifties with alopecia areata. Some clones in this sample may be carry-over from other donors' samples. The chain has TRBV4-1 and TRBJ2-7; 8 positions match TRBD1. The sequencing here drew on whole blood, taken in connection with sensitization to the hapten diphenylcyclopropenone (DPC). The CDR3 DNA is TGCGCCAGCAGCCCGACAGGGGCGGGCGAGCAGTACTTC. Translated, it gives CASSPTGAGEQYF.